This is a list of T cell receptor beta chains from one sample in a study of blood T cell repertoires in COVID-19. Sequenced by immunoSEQ multiplex PCR; TCRdb stores in-frame clones only, minus some. This sample carries roughly 120,000 clones, about 80% of them seen once, and the ten largest clones take almost 4%. The sequencing input was peripheral blood. The receptors originated from an elderly woman with acute or convalescent COVID-19. The CDR3 runs from the conserved cysteine through the conserved F or W. A D gene is named only where the DNA matches it firmly.

>TRBD2|TRBJ2-1|TRBV24-1
CATSESLREEWYSEQFF
>TRBD2|TRBJ2-3|TRBV28
CASSETSGRPDTQYF
>.|TRBJ2-1|TRBV11-3
CASSLNGLYNEQFF
>TRBD1|TRBJ1-1|TRBV27
CASSFLGQGTNTEAFF
>.|TRBJ2-1|TRBV20-1
CSAGEDEQFF
>.|TRBJ2-1|TRBV11-2
CASSLVTGNEQFF
>TRBD2|TRBJ2-1|TRBV6-2/TRBV6-3
CASSYPPGTSGSRAYNEQFF
>.|TRBJ1-2|TRBV19
CASSPVSGGGYGYTF
>.|TRBJ2-1|TRBV4-2
CASSRGGGDYNEQFF
>.|TRBJ1-1|TRBV28
CASSEGVNTEAFF
>.|TRBJ2-7|TRBV5-1
CASSLASQSITYEQYF
>.|TRBJ1-5|TRBV6-5
CASRDGGNQPQHF
>.|TRBJ2-5|TRBV9
CASSSGGGQGQETQYF
>TRBD1|TRBJ2-5|TRBV7-9
CASSSGISGGGETQYF
>.|TRBJ2-1|TRBV11-2
CASSLARVNEQFF
>.|TRBJ2-7|TRBV6-1
CASSEQASANSYEQYF
>.|TRBJ1-2|TRBV5-8
CASSPRSWSWNTF
>.|TRBJ2-2|TRBV5-4
CASSPLRGSGTGELFF
>TRBD1|TRBJ1-4|TRBV3-1/TRBV3-2
CASSARQGEEKLFF
>.|TRBJ1-2|TRBV11-1
CASSLAGSYGYTF
>TRBD1|TRBJ2-2|TRBV5-5
CASSLEDRQNTGELFF
>.|TRBJ1-3|TRBV6-6
CASSPGNSGNTIYF
>.|TRBJ2-2|TRBV5-1
CASSLAESRELFF
>TRBD1|TRBJ2-2|TRBV19
CASSIQGQGFGELFF
>.|TRBJ2-5|TRBV2
CASRGTLRGTQYF
>.|TRBJ1-3|TRBV25-1
CASSEVGGSGNTIYF
>TRBD2|TRBJ2-7|TRBV6-2/TRBV6-3
CASSYSLAGAMAYEQYF
>.|TRBJ1-4|TRBV4-3
CASSQSVATNEKLFF
>.|TRBJ2-2|TRBV4-1
CATRRDFSNTGELFF
>TRBD1|TRBJ1-1|TRBV5-1
CASSSGVTGIGGTEAFF
>TRBD1|TRBJ1-1|TRBV18
CASSDGTGGTEAFF
>.|TRBJ1-1|TRBV5-5
CASSFWGGDTEAFF
>TRBD2|TRBJ2-3|TRBV3-1/TRBV3-2
CASSLAGRVADTQYF
>.|TRBJ2-6|TRBV19
CATGLTRGRLFSGANVLTF
>.|TRBJ2-3|TRBV7-3
CASSLGASRSTDTQYF
>TRBD1|TRBJ1-5|TRBV4-2
CASSQRGTANSNQPQHF
>TRBD1|TRBJ2-1|TRBV7-2
CASSSETGGQFF
>.|TRBJ2-1|TRBV6-5
CASQRDGSIYNEQFF
>.|TRBJ2-5|TRBV9
CASSVGVSGETQYF
>.|TRBJ1-6|TRBV9
CASSPNRVSYNSPLHF
>TRBD1|TRBJ1-1|TRBV10-2
CASSEHPGTGNTEAFF
>.|TRBJ2-2|TRBV6-6
CASILHRTTGELFF
>TRBD2|TRBJ2-1|TRBV24-1
CATSDSSTSGVGNEQFF
>.|TRBJ2-1|TRBV5-6
CASSQPHGSEQFF
>TRBD1|TRBJ1-4|TRBV6-5
CASSYSTGATNEKLFF
>.|TRBJ1-1|TRBV5-4
CASSLGDLATEAFF
>.|TRBJ1-5|TRBV6-5
CASIYYGSSNQPQHF
>TRBD1|TRBJ1-5|TRBV7-2
CASSPHGQAGTQHF
>.|TRBJ2-2|TRBV30
CAWAGQTNTGELFF
>TRBD1|TRBJ2-5|TRBV28
CASSWGEDRGPETQYF
>TRBD1|TRBJ1-1|TRBV28
CASSLGTAGTEAFF
>.|TRBJ1-2|TRBV5-1
CASGSGSLVGDYGYTF
>.|TRBJ2-7|TRBV6-5
CASTGGHSYEQYF
>TRBD1|TRBJ1-4|TRBV5-8
CASSLYRGGEKLFF
>TRBD1|TRBJ2-1|TRBV18
CASSTDRAGNEQFF
>.|TRBJ1-1|TRBV15
CATSRDGDSEAFF
>TRBD1|TRBJ1-2|TRBV19
CASSTPDRAFYGYTF
>.|TRBJ1-1|TRBV29-1
CSARGTPSNTEAFF
>TRBD1|TRBJ1-1|TRBV27
CASRSGTGWAGAFF
>.|TRBJ2-3|TRBV11-3
CASSVSWATDTQYF